These 12 T cell receptor beta chains came from one sample sequenced in a study of control samples from healthy donors and cancer patients. Sequencing used immunoSEQ multiplex PCR; TCRdb keeps in-frame clones, though not all of them. Of roughly 170,000 clones in the sample, 85% to 95% were seen once. Material: blood. All receptors derive from a woman younger than 35 in good health.

The gene calls are TRBV28 and TRBJ1-1; maybe TRBD1 (5 bases). Germline loops: CDR1 MDHEN, CDR2 SYDVKM. This CDR3 spans 16 amino acids. Trimming removed 4 bases from V and 0 bases from J, with 15 bases in between. The CDR3 reads CASSSMKGTLNTEAFF. CDR3 coding DNA: TGTGCCAGCAGTTCCATGAAGGGGACTCTGAACACTGAAGCTTTCTTT. The whole variable domain, filled in from reference TRBV28 and TRBJ1-1, reads DVKVTQSSRYLVKRTGEKVFLECVQDMDHENMFWYRQDPGLGLRLIYFSYDVKMKEKGDIPEGYSVSREKKERFSLILESASTNQTSMYLCASSSMKGTLNTEAFFGQGTRLTVV.

The gene calls are TRBV7-9 and TRBJ1-1, with no clear D. Trimming cost V 4 bases and J 3 bases, with 15 bases left between them. The CDR3 spans 15 residues. Per germline, CDR1 SEHNR and CDR2 FQNEAQ (reference sequence). CDR3 bases: TGTGCCAGCAGCTCGGACCGGGGTTATGACACTGAAGCTTTCTTT. Amino acid sequence: CASSSDRGYDTEAFF.

This chain links TRBV11-3 with TRBJ1-1; no reliable D call. The V end was cut by 1 base, the J end by 3 bases, with 6 bases between. This CDR3 has 13 residues. The germline CDR1 and CDR2 sequences are SGHNT and YENEEA. CDR3 sequence: CASSLVSDTEAFF. DNA for the CDR3: TGTGCCAGCAGCTTAGTATCGGACACTGAAGCTTTCTTT.

CDR3 protein: CASSLAGTDTEAFF. CDR3 sequence (DNA): TGTGCCAGCAGCTTAGCAGGGACAGACACTGAAGCTTTCTTT. V usage is TRBV11-2 and J usage is TRBJ1-1; 7 bases align to TRBD1. The CDR3 contains 14 residues. J lost 3 bases, V lost 1 base, and 2 bases had no gene match. Germline CDR1 SGHAT, CDR2 FQNNGV.

The rearrangement uses TRBV18 and TRBJ2-7; D not certain. Trimming removed 0 bases at V and 7 bases at J, with 16 bases between. This CDR3 has 15 residues. The germline V gene encodes CDR1 KGHSH and CDR2 LQKENI. DNA of the CDR3: TGTGCCAGCTCACCACCCGTTGCAGGTTCAGAAGAGCAGTACTTC. Amino acids: CASSPPVAGSEEQYF. Supplemented by reference TRBV18 and TRBJ2-7, the full variable domain reads NAGVMQNPRHLVRRRGQEARLRCSPMKGHSHVYWYRQLPEEGLKFMVYLQKENIIDESGMPKERFSAEFPKEGPSILRIQQVVRGDSAAYFCASSPPVAGSEEQYFGPGTRLTVT.

The rearrangement joins TRBV2 to TRBJ2-1; maybe TRBD2 (6 bases). From germline, CDR1 is SNHLY and CDR2 FYNNEI. V lost 1 base to trimming and J lost 12 bases, with 13 bases between them. This CDR3 is built from 13 residues. As DNA, the CDR3 is TGTGCCAGCAGTGAAGACGGGGGTCAGCGGCAGTTCTTC. Translation: CASSEDGGQRQFF. The entire variable domain, with the rest obtained from reference TRBV2 and TRBJ2-1, is as follows: EPEVTQTPSHQVTQMGQEVILRCVPISNHLYFYWYRQILGQKVEFLVSFYNNEISEKSEIFDDQFSVERPDGSNFTLKIRSTKLEDSAMYFCASSEDGGQRQFFGPGTRLTVL.

V is TRBV2 and J is TRBJ1-6; perhaps TRBD1 as D (6 bases). V lost 1 base, J lost 3 bases, and 13 bases lay in between. This CDR3 has 17 residues. Per germline, CDR1 SNHLY and CDR2 FYNNEI. The CDR3 is CASSEDGDRLYNSPLHF. In nucleotides, the CDR3 is TGTGCCAGCAGTGAAGATGGAGACAGGCTCTATAATTCACCCCTCCACTTT.

CDR3 in amino acids: CASSLDGTDYGYTF. The CDR3 bases are TGTGCCAGCAGCTTAGATGGGACGGACTATGGCTACACCTTC. The chain uses TRBV7-8 and TRBJ1-2; D perhaps matches TRBD1 (5 bases). The germline V gene encodes CDR1 SGHVS and CDR2 FQNEAQ. V shed 1 base and J shed 3 bases, with 9 bases lying between them. The CDR3 loop spans 14 amino acids.

This chain uses TRBV28 with TRBJ2-1, with 8 bases matching TRBD2. Germline trimming cut 6 bases from V and 12 bases from J; bases unmatched to any gene: 22. The germline V gene has CDR1 MDHEN and CDR2 SYDVKM. The CDR3 sequence is 17 residues long. Here the CDR3 reads CASRFMRRGGGSIRQFF. CDR3 bases: TGTGCCAGCAGATTTATGCGGCGGGGCGGGGGGAGTATTAGGCAGTTCTTC.

The chain employs TRBV18 and TRBJ2-1; TRBD1 might be the D (6 bases). CDR3 length: 16 residues. The V end lost 4 bases, the J end lost 4 bases, and 17 bases lay between the germline ends. Germline assignment: CDR1 KGHSH and CDR2 LQKENI. Here the CDR3 DNA reads TGTGCCAGCTCACTCTACAGGGTTCATTATTACAATGAGCAGTTCTTC. It specifies CASSLYRVHYYNEQFF.

The chain uses TRBV7-2 and TRBJ2-1, with 14 nucleotides matching TRBD2. The length of the CDR3 is 17 residues. V gave up 1 base and J gave up 1 base; unmatched junction bases: 0. Per the germline V gene, CDR1 is SGHTA and CDR2 is FQGNSA. CDR3 protein: CASSLGLAGGSYNEQFF. CDR3 coding DNA: TGTGCCAGCAGCTTAGGACTAGCGGGGGGGTCCTACAATGAGCAGTTCTTC. Full variable domain (missing parts from reference TRBV7-2 and TRBJ2-1): GAGVSQSPSNKVTEKGKDVELRCDPISGHTALYWYRQSLGQGLEFLIYFQGNSAPDKSGLPSDRFSAERTGGSVSTLTIQRTQQEDSAVYLCASSLGLAGGSYNEQFFGPGTRLTVL.

The chain carries TRBV24-1 and TRBJ1-1, with TRBD1 identical over 12 bases. The germline CDR1 and CDR2 sequences are KGHDR and SFDVKD. The junction had 6 bases not matched to a gene; V was cut back by 9 bases and J by 8 bases. The CDR3 sequence is 13 residues long. The CDR3 here is CATGTGTGGEAFF. DNA for the CDR3: TGTGCCACCGGGACGGGGACAGGGGGCGAAGCTTTCTTT.